This T cell receptor beta chain was captured by sequencing in a study of OX40 agonist ivuxolimab in advanced cancers. Study-wide points: CD4+ T cells averaged fewer expanded clones than CD8+ T cells.

The data were produced by immunoSEQ multiplex PCR, yet TCRdb's version contains in-frame clones alone and is incomplete. Among 65,000 to 90,000 clones listed, about 92% were seen once. CDR3 length equals 16 residues. Germline V gene data show CDR1 as SGHRS and CDR2 as YFSETQ. Trimming cost V 2 bases and J 4 bases; bases outside gene matches: 11. As to this clone: Its antigen is unknown.

The rearrangement links TRBV5-1 to TRBJ2-7; 8 bases agree with TRBD1. The sequences come from CD4+ or CD8+ T cells sorted from blood, collected in a trial of the OX40 agonist ivuxolimab. The clonotype comes from an adult with an advanced solid tumor such as melanoma, head and neck, liver or kidney cancer. CDR3: CASSLEGQGAWYEQYF. CDR3 coding DNA: TGCGCCAGCAGCTTAGAGGGGCAGGGGGCTTGGTACGAGCAGTACTTC.